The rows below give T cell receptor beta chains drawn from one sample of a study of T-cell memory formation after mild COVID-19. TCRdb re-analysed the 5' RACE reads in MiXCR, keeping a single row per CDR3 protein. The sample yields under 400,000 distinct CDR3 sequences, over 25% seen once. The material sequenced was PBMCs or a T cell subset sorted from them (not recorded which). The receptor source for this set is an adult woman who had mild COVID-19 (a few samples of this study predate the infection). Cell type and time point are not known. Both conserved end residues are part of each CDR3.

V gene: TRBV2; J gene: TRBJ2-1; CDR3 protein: CASSRGQDSNEQFF
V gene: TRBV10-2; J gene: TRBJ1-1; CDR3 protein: CASSPQGARTEAFF
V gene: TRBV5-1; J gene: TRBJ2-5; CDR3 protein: CASSPSAVEETQYF
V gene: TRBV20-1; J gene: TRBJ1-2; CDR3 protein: CSARDSQRNYGYTF
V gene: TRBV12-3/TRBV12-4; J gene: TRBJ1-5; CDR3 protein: CASSFELQGKDSNQPQHF
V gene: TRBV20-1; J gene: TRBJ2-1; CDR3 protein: CSARDRTRASYNEQFF
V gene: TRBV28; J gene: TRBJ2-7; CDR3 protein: CARPKKTGQHYEQYF
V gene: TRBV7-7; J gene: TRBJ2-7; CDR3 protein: CASSSGVWDEQYF
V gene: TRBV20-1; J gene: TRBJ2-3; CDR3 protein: CSCLASTSTDTQYF
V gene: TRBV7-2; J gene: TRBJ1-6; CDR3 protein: CASSYPNSPLHF
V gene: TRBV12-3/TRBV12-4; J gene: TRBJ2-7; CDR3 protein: CASSHRQGSSYEQYF
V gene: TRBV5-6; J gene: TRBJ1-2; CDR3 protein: CASSWDRGRDGYTF
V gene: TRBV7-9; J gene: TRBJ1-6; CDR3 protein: CASSSMAVGESPLHF
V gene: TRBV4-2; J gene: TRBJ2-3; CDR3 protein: CASSQERRGEWADTQYF
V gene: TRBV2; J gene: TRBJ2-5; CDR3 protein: CASTPNGGETQYF
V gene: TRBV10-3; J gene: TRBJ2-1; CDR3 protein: CATRPDGRYNEQFF
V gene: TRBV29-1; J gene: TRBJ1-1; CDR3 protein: CSVEPVPRNTEAFF
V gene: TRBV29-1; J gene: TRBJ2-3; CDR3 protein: CSVVRERTDTQYF
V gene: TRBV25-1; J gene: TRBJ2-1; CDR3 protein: CASSGDRGPNEQFF
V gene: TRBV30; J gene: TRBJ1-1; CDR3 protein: CAWRVGGAGSDTEAFF
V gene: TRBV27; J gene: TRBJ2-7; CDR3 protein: CASSHGQGVFF
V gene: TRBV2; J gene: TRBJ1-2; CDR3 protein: CASRGTGRGYTF
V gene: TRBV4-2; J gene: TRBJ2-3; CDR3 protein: CASSQEVPGTDTQYF
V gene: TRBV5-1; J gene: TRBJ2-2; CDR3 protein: CASSLVRTEGLAGRSGELFF
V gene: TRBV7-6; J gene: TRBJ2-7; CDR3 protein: CASSPSSGIYYEQYF
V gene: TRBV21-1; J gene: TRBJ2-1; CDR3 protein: CASSHSGAVQTYNEQFF
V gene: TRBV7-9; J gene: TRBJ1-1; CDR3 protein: CASSLPLQDEAFF
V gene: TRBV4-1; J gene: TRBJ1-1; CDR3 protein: CASSPTRVRGETEAFF
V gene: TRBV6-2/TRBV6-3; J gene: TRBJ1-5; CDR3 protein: CASSFGAQQPQHF
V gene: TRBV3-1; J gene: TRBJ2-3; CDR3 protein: CASSQMSTRATQYF
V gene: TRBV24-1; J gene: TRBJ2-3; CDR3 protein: CATSDLSMSTQYF
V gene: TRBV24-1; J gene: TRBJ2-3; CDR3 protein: CATSDTGGEVTDTQYF
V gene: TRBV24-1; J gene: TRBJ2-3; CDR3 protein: CATSRRGGTDTQYF